The T cell receptor (beta chain) described here comes from a study of blood T cell repertoires in COVID-19. Residents of 20 to 25 US areas, aged roughly 18 to 95 years, made up the participants. Trimming removed 7 bases at V and 7 bases at J, with 17 bases between. The CDR3 contains 14 residues. CDR1 is SNHLY, CDR2 FYNNEI, per germline. Repertoires were generated with immunoSEQ multiplex PCR, while TCRdb's copy carries only in-frame clones and drops some. This table has a few hundred thousand clones, roughly 79% appearing once. The receptor was derived from a man between 40 and 49 years old who had recovered from COVID-19. This chain joins TRBV2 and TRBJ1-5; D perhaps matches TRBD1 (6 bases). Source material: PBMCs or T cells enriched from blood (not recorded which). In nucleotides, the CDR3 is TGTGCCAGCACCAAAGACAGGCAAGGACAGCCCCAGCATTTT. This codes for CASTKDRQGQPQHF.